This paragraph reports one T cell receptor (beta chain). No cognate antigen has been identified for it. There are no base qualities to consult, and no much larger clone falls within one base. This sample was included in a study of blood T cell repertoires in COVID-19 (dated by TCRdb to 2018 to 2021). Looking at the study overall: Collaborator samples came from the United States, Italy and Spain and covered acute and convalescent phases of COVID-19. The material from the prospective study consisted of cDNA or gDNA derived from T cells, B-cell-depleted T cells, or PBMCs. Where HLA class I and class II types were available, the types were taken from metadata supplied by the sample provider, not from assay-based typing. The sample metadata nearly always contained a de-identified subject ID, COVID-19 status, age in years and sex. The repertoires were released in a freely available public database meant as a resource for research on the immune response to SARS-CoV-2. Deeply sampled blood TCRbeta repertoires from subjects exposed to, actively infected with, or recovered from COVID-19 were included in the dataset. The samples were drawn from two sources: the first 160 participants of the ongoing ImmuneRACE study, and over 1,000 subjects contributed by 6 global collaborators. What the work shows at the level of the full study, not this receptor alone: How much clinical and demographic metadata was included differed by source and by participant, and the metadata was provided uncurated.

The CDR3 holds 14 amino acids from the cysteine to the phenylalanine. The kept DNA is CDR3 alone, 42 bases in frame from the first base. The germline V gene sets CDR1 to MDHEN and CDR2 to SYDVKM. Clipping removes 6 bases from V and 1 base from J, with 5 as the unmatched junction base count. Collaborating institutions collected whole blood in K2EDTA tubes following their own protocols. Collaborator samples were shipped for TCRbeta analysis as frozen whole blood, isolated PBMCs, or DNA extracted from either sample type. TCRbeta CDR3 regions were amplified from genomic DNA by means of the immunoSEQ Assay, a bias-controlled multiplex PCR. The authors' pipeline ran thus. Nucleated cell counts per sample were estimated from amplification of reference gene primers within the assay. Sequence reads were collapsed and filtered to measure the absolute abundance of every unique TCRbeta CDR3 rearrangement. Productive Simpson clonality was computed per sample as the square root of Simpson's diversity index over productive rearrangements. As stored in TCRdb, this immuneACCESS dataset retains in-frame rearrangements with V and J assigned. A fraction of the clones does not appear; measured against another copy, unresolved V genes explain less than half of the discrepancy, and the remainder lacks a known reason. The DNA was the basis for D and trimming; V, J and clone size are from that table. This sample has roughly 240,000 clones in its table, and 80% to 90% of those were observed once. The ten most abundant clones make up about 4.8% of the sample.

The V gene is TRBV28 and the J gene is TRBJ1-2; 7 central bases correspond to TRBD1. The sequenced sample consisted of peripheral blood. The receptor was isolated from a woman aged 65 to 85 with acute or convalescent COVID-19. The nucleotide sequence is TGTGCCAGCAGGGAGACAGGGATTAACTATGGCTACACCTTC. This is translated as CASRETGINYGYTF.